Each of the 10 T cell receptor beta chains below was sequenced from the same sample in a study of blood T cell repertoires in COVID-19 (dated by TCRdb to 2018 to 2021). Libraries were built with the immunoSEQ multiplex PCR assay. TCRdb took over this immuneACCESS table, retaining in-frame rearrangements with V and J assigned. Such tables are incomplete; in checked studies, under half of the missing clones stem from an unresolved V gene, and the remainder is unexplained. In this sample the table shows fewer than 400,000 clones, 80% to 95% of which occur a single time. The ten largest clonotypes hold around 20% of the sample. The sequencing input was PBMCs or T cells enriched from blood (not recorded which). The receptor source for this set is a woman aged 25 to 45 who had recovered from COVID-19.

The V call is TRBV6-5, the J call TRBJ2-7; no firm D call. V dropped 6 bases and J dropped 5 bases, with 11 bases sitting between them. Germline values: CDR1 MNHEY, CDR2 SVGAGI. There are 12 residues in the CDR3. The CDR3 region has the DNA TGTGCCAGCAGGAGGTCGTCTCACGAGCAGTACTTC. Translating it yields CASRRSSHEQYF.

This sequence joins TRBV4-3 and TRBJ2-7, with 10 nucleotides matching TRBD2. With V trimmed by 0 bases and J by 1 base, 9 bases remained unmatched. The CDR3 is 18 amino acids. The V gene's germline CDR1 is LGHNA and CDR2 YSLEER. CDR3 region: CASSQDTASGSISYEQYF. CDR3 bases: TGCGCCAGCAGCCAAGATACGGCTAGCGGGAGTATATCCTACGAGCAGTACTTC.

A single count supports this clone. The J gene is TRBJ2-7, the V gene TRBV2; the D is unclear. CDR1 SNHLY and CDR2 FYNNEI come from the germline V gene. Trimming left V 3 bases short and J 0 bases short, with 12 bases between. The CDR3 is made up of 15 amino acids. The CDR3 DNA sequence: TGTGCCAGCAGTGACAGCGTTTCTGGCTCCTACGAGCAGTACTTC. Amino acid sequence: CASSDSVSGSYEQYF.

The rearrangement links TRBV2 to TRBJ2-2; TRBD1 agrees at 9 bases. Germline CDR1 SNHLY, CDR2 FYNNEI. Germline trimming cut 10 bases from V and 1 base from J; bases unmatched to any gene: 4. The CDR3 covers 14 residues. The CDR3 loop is CATRDRVNTGELFF. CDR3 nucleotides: TGTGCCACCAGGGACAGGGTGAACACCGGGGAGCTGTTTTTT.

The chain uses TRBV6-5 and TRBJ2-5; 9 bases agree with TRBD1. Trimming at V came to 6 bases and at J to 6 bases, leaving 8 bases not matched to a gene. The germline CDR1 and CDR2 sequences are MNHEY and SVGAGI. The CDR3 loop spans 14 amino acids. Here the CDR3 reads CASSLGQGGKTQYF. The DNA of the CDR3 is TGTGCCAGCAGCCTGGGACAGGGTGGGAAGACCCAGTACTTC.

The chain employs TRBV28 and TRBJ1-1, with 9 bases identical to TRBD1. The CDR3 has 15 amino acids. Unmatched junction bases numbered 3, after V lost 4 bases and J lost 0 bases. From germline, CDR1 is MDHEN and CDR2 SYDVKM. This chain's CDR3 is CASSWTGALNTEAFF. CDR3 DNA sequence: TGTGCCAGCAGTTGGACAGGGGCCCTGAACACTGAAGCTTTCTTT.

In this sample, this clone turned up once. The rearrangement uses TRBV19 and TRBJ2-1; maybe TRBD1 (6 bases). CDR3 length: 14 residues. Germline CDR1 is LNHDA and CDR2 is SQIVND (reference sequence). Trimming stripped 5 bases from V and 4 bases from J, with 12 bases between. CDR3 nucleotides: TGTGCCAGTAGTCCACTGGGGGCTTACAATGAGCAGTTCTTC. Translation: CASSPLGAYNEQFF.

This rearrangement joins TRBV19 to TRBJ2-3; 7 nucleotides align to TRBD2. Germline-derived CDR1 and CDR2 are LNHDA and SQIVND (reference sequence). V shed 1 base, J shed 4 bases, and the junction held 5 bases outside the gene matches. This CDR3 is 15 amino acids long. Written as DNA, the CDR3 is TGTGCCAGTAGTATAGTGGGAGGGGTGGCAGATACGCAGTATTTT. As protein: CASSIVGGVADTQYF.

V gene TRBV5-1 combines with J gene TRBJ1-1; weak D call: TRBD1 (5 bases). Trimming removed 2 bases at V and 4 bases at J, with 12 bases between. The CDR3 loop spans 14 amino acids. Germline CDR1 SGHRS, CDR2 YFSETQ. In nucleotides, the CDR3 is TGCGCCAGCAGCTTACAGGTTACAGGCACTGAAGCTTTCTTT. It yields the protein CASSLQVTGTEAFF.

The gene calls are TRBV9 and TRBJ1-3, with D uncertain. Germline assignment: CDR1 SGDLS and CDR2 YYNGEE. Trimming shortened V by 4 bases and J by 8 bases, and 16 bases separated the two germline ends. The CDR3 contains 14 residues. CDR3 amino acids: CASSPLGSDDTIYF. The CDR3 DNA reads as TGTGCCAGCAGCCCCCTCGGTAGCGATGACACCATATATTTT.